This T cell receptor (beta chain) was captured in a study of T cell responses to AZD1222 COVID-19 vaccine. This CDR3 is 14 amino acids long. CDR1 is LNHNV, CDR2 YYDKDF, per germline (reference sequence). The ends were cut back, 4 bases at V and 1 base at J, with 9 bases in the middle. This clone was seen a single time. Repertoires were generated with immunoSEQ multiplex PCR, while TCRdb's copy carries only in-frame clones and drops some. The data contain about 140,000 clones, approximately 86% of them seen just once; the ten biggest clones take up approximately 3.4%. This receptor was obtained from an adult in good health. The sample consisted of peripheral blood, taken on day 0 of AZD1222 vaccination. This rearrangement joins TRBV15 to TRBJ2-3, with D maybe TRBD2 (5 bases). The CDR3 sequence: CATSKRVGTDTQYF. The CDR3 nucleotides are TGTGCCACCAGCAAGAGGGTGGGCACAGATACGCAGTATTTT.